The 15 T cell receptor beta chains in this list originate from one sample, sequenced in a study of sequential checkpoint blockade in melanoma. Treatment specified: randomized to nivolumab then ipilimumab (arm A) or the reverse (arm B). Sequencing used immunoSEQ multiplex PCR; TCRdb keeps in-frame clones, though not all of them. Of 30,000 or so clones in the sample, less than 90% are singletons; the top ten hold over 20%. The material was CD8+ T cells sorted from blood (inferred from file names), obtained from a patient given nivolumab and ipilimumab in sequence. The receptors come from a human donor with melanoma.

This clone was counted only a few times. This chain uses TRBV28 with TRBJ1-3, with TRBD1 matching 9 bases. This CDR3 contains 16 residues. Unmatched junction bases numbered 6, after V lost 3 bases and J lost 3 bases. Germline V gives CDR1 MDHEN, CDR2 SYDVKM. This chain's CDR3 is CASSFTGTGFGNTIYF. CDR3 sequence (DNA): TGTGCCAGCAGTTTTACCGGGACAGGGTTTGGAAACACCATATATTTT.

The chain employs TRBV7-7 and TRBJ2-7; 10 bases agree with TRBD1. Germline assignment: CDR1 SSHAT and CDR2 FNYEAQ (reference sequence). CDR3 length equals 15 residues. The trim removed 7 bases at V and 3 bases at J, leaving 9 bases unmatched. Here the CDR3 DNA reads TGTGCCAGCACCCAGGCAGGGACAGGGGTCTACGAGCAGTACTTC. It is translated as CASTQAGTGVYEQYF.

The chain couples TRBV27 to TRBJ2-7; maybe TRBD2 (5 bases). The V and J ends lost 3 bases and 0 bases respectively, with 9 bases between them. Germline values: CDR1 MNHEY, CDR2 SMNVEV (reference sequence). The CDR3 covers 14 residues. The CDR3 region has the DNA TGTGCCAGCAGTTTTCTGGGGAGCTCCTACGAGCAGTACTTC. Protein: CASSFLGSSYEQYF.

The chain is built from TRBV6-5 and TRBJ1-6, with TRBD1 matching 7 bases. Per the germline V gene, CDR1 is MNHEY and CDR2 is SVGAGI. This CDR3 is 15 amino acids long. J lost 5 bases, V lost 6 bases, and 7 bases had no gene match. The CDR3 sequence: CASRLTGANNSPLHF. The CDR3 region has the DNA TGTGCCAGCAGACTCACAGGGGCAAATAATTCACCCCTCCACTTT.

The sample holds a few counts of this clone. The chain couples TRBV19 to TRBJ2-7, with TRBD2 as a possible D gene (6 bases). The CDR3 contains 16 residues. Looked up from germline, CDR1 is LNHDA and CDR2 is SQIVND (reference sequence). Trimming removed 3 bases from V and 4 bases from J, with 19 bases in between. CDR3 sequence (DNA): TGTGCCAGTAGTATGAATAGCGGAGAGTACGGATACGAGCAGTACTTC. It codes for CASSMNSGEYGYEQYF.

As concerns this clone: One end of the junction varies from germline; a read error may be responsible. CDR3 bases: TGCGCCAGCAGCCCCACGCTTAAAGACAGCTATGGCTACACCTTC. It codes for CASSPTLKDSYGYTF. The genes are TRBV5-4 and TRBJ1-2; TRBD1 might be the D (5 bases). CDR1 and CDR2 from the germline V gene are SGHNT and YYREEE (reference sequence). CDR3 size: 15 residues.

V gene TRBV27 combines with J gene TRBJ1-1; TRBD1 aligns across 8 bases. This CDR3 has 16 amino acids. Germline CDR1 MNHEY, CDR2 SMNVEV (reference sequence). V lost 7 bases and J lost 0; bases outside the gene matches: 10. The CDR3 spells CASKKGTGDMNTEAFF. CDR3 in DNA: TGTGCCAGCAAGAAAGGGACAGGAGACATGAACACTGAAGCTTTCTTT.

The V and J genes are TRBV30 and TRBJ1-6; TRBD1 aligns across 7 bases. The junction had 12 bases not matched to a gene; V was cut back by 0 bases and J by 7 bases. The CDR3 totals 17 residues. Germline CDR1 GTSNPN, CDR2 SVGIG (reference sequence). The CDR3 sequence: CAWSVLNRGVANSPLHF. CDR3 DNA: TGTGCCTGGAGTGTACTGAACAGGGGTGTAGCGAATTCACCCCTCCACTTT. The whole variable domain, remainder taken from reference TRBV30 and TRBJ1-6, is SQTIHQWPATLVQPVGSPLSLECTVEGTSNPNLYWYRQAAGRGLQLLFYSVGIGQISSEVPQNLSASRPQDRQFILSSKKLLLSDSGFYLCAWSVLNRGVANSPLHFGNGTRLTVT.

The rearrangement uses TRBV4-3 and TRBJ1-1; no definite D call. Trimming left V 7 bases short and J 1 base short, with 10 bases between. Per the germline V gene, CDR1 is LGHNA and CDR2 is YSLEER. This CDR3 spans 13 amino acids. Here the CDR3 reads CASTLEWNTEAFF. The CDR3 region has the DNA TGCGCCAGCACCTTGGAGTGGAACACTGAAGCTTTCTTT.

V is TRBV5-4 and J is TRBJ2-2; 7 bases are shared with TRBD1. This CDR3 is 16 amino acids long. The V gene end was trimmed by 4 bases and the J gene end by 4 bases; junction bases not matched to a gene: 10. Germline-derived CDR1 and CDR2 are SGHNT and YYREEE (reference sequence). In DNA form, the CDR3 reads TGTGCCAGCAGCCCACCCGGGACAGAACTCACCGGGGAGCTGTTTTTT. As protein: CASSPPGTELTGELFF.

This chain uses TRBV19 with TRBJ2-1; tentative D call: TRBD2 (6 bases). The germline CDR1 and CDR2 sequences are LNHDA and SQIVND (reference sequence). The CDR3 loop spans 11 amino acids. The V end was cut by 10 bases, the J end by 12 bases, with 16 bases between. The CDR3, as DNA: TGTGCCACTGTACGGGGGAGTCGGCAGTTCTTC. Protein: CATVRGSRQFF.

The chain recombines TRBV5-1 with TRBJ2-4; 9 nucleotides line up with TRBD1. This CDR3 spans 16 amino acids. Germline V lookup: CDR1 SGHRS, CDR2 YFSETQ. The J segment lost 1 base and the V segment lost 4 bases, leaving 6 bases of the junction unmatched. The CDR3: CASSLYRGHAKNIQYF. The CDR3 DNA follows: TGCGCCAGCAGCCTGTACAGGGGGCATGCCAAAAACATTCAGTACTTC. Combining the CDR3 with reference TRBV5-1 and TRBJ2-4 gives the whole variable domain KAGVTQTPRYLIKTRGQQVTLSCSPISGHRSVSWYQQTPGQGLQFLFEYFSETQRNKGNFPGRFSGRQFSNSRSEMNVSTLELGDSALYLCASSLYRGHAKNIQYFGAGTRLSVL.

V is TRBV19 and J is TRBJ1-5; D ambiguous. This CDR3 has 15 residues. Germline V lookup: CDR1 LNHDA, CDR2 SQIVND (reference sequence). V lost 5 bases and J 7 bases, leaving 18 bases between the germline ends. CDR3 amino acids: CASSLGPRPRQPQHF. The CDR3 DNA sequence: TGTGCCAGTAGTTTAGGCCCGCGCCCCCGGCAGCCCCAGCATTTT.

This clone appeared a few times. V usage is TRBV7-2 and J usage is TRBJ2-7; the D gene is possibly TRBD1 (5 bases). Trimming took 3 bases from V and 1 from J, leaving 10 bases between them. The germline V gene has CDR1 SGHTA and CDR2 FQGNSA. The length of the CDR3 is 14 residues. The CDR3 bases are TGTGCCAGCAGCTTGATAACAGGTTCCTACGAGCAGTACTTC. Amino acids: CASSLITGSYEQYF.

This chain links TRBV19 with TRBJ1-2; tentatively, D is TRBD1 (6 bases). V was cut by 8 bases and J by 7 bases, with 14 bases left in between. The germline V gene encodes CDR1 LNHDA and CDR2 SQIVND (reference sequence). The CDR3 contains 12 residues. CDR3 in DNA: TGTGCCAGTCGGGCAGGGGAACGTGGCTACACCTTC. Translated, it gives CASRAGERGYTF.